This is a list of T cell receptor beta chains from one sample in a study of Ad26.COV2.S vaccination and SARS-CoV-2 variants. TCRdb's table, derived via immunoSEQ multiplex PCR, lists solely in-frame clones and lacks some. Among about 350,000 clones listed, about 88% were seen once. The material sequenced was peripheral blood, taken in a trial of Ad26.COV2.S vaccine versus placebo. These receptors were collected from a person aged 18 to 65 who received the Ad26.COV2.S COVID-19 vaccine or a placebo. CDR3s include the opening cysteine and the closing phenylalanine or tryptophan. The order of the fields is V gene, clone size, D gene, J gene, CDR3 DNA, CDR3 protein. The D gene is left open where the match is weak. Where a row states a size, it is once, few, many or the class of an expanded clone; other rows omit it.

TRBV7-9,-,TRBD2,TRBJ2-1,TGTGCCAGCAGCAACGGGACTAGGACCAATGAGCAGTTCTTC,CASSNGTRTNEQFF
TRBV19,few,-,TRBJ2-2,TGTGCCAGTAGTATCGGACGGAGGTCTTGGGAGCTGTTTTTT,CASSIGRRSWELFF
TRBV3-1/TRBV3-2,-,TRBD1,TRBJ1-4,TGTGCCAGCAGCGAGGCGACAGGGGCTAATGAAAAACTGTTTTTT,CASSEATGANEKLFF
TRBV27,-,-,TRBJ2-4,TGTGCCAGCAGTTTATCCAGGGTGGGTTATGACATTCAGTACTTC,CASSLSRVGYDIQYF
TRBV9,-,TRBD2,TRBJ2-5,TGTGCCAGCAGCGTCATGACTAGCGGAAAAGAGACCCAGTACTTC,CASSVMTSGKETQYF
TRBV19,-,-,TRBJ1-6,TGTGCCAGTGCCGCGGAGAGCTCCTATAATTCACCCCTCCACTTT,CASAAESSYNSPLHF
TRBV7-9,-,-,TRBJ2-7,TGTGCCAGCAGCTTAGGTTTGAGCGAGCAGTACTTC,CASSLGLSEQYF
TRBV5-1,-,-,TRBJ2-5,TGCGCCAGCAGCATGGGGGCGGGGTACCAAGAGACCCAGTACTTC,CASSMGAGYQETQYF
TRBV11-2,-,TRBD2,TRBJ2-2,TGTGCCAGCAGCTCCGTCCCGGGGGGGAACACCGGGGAGCTGTTTTTT,CASSSVPGGNTGELFF
TRBV4-2,once,-,TRBJ2-7,TGTGCCAGCAGCCAAGATCAGCTCTCCTACGAGCAGTACTTC,CASSQDQLSYEQYF
TRBV2,-,TRBD1,TRBJ2-1,TGTGCCAGCAGTGGGGACAGGGGAAATGAGCAGTTCTTC,CASSGDRGNEQFF
TRBV6-2/TRBV6-3,-,-,TRBJ1-2,TGTGCCAGCAGTTATTTTGGAGACGGCTATGGCTACACCTTC,CASSYFGDGYGYTF
TRBV11-2,-,TRBD2,TRBJ2-7,TGTGCCAGCCAAGGCCCCGGGACTAGCGTCTACGAGCAGTACTTC,CASQGPGTSVYEQYF
TRBV6-5,-,-,TRBJ2-2,TGTGCCAGCATTAGTGGGATTGGCACCGGGGAGCTGTTTTTT,CASISGIGTGELFF
TRBV2,-,TRBD2,TRBJ2-2,TGTGCCACCCTGGGGCGGGAGGGGGAGTTTTCTAACACCGGGGAGCTGTTTTTT,CATLGREGEFSNTGELFF
TRBV28,-,-,TRBJ1-1,TGTGCCAGCAGGGTAGGGGTGGCTGAAGCTTTCTTT,CASRVGVAEAFF
TRBV19,-,-,TRBJ2-7,TGTGCCAGTCAGAAGTTTCCTGGACGGGACGAGCAGTACTTC,CASQKFPGRDEQYF
TRBV7-2,-,-,TRBJ1-5,TGTGCCAGCAGCGACCAGGGTTTTCAGCCCCAGCATTTT,CASSDQGFQPQHF
TRBV19,-,TRBD1,TRBJ2-5,TGTGCCAGTAGTATATCCAGGGGGTTCCAAGAGACCCAGTACTTC,CASSISRGFQETQYF
TRBV11-2,-,-,TRBJ2-7,TGTGCCAGCAGCTTGGACGGCTACGAGCAGTACTTC,CASSLDGYEQYF
TRBV6-4,-,TRBD1,TRBJ2-2,TGTGCCAACCAGGGACAGGTGAACACCGGGGAGCTGTTTTTT,CANQGQVNTGELFF
TRBV7-8,-,-,TRBJ1-6,TGTGCCAGCAGCTCATCAAGACGAACCGGGACTGGTGATTCACCCCTCCACTTT,CASSSSRRTGTGDSPLHF
TRBV28,-,-,TRBJ1-4,TGTGCCAGCAGTTTTGGGGGGATGAATGAAAAACTGTTTTTT,CASSFGGMNEKLFF
TRBV2,-,-,TRBJ2-7,TGTGCCAGCAGTATTGACGCCGGTGAAATGTACGAGCAGTACTTC,CASSIDAGEMYEQYF
TRBV29-1,-,-,TRBJ2-1,TGCAGCGTTGAAGGTTTGAGGCTTAACAATGAGCAGTTCTTC,CSVEGLRLNNEQFF
TRBV7-2,-,TRBD2,TRBJ2-2,TGTGCCAGCAGCATAGGGACTAGCGGATACACCGGGGAGCTGTTTTTT,CASSIGTSGYTGELFF
TRBV5-1,-,-,TRBJ2-5,TGCGCCAGCAGCTTGGGGGGGTCCGGGGAGACCCAGTACTTC,CASSLGGSGETQYF
TRBV18,-,-,TRBJ1-6,TGTGCCAGCTCACCAGGGGGGGATTCACCCCTCCACTTT,CASSPGGDSPLHF
TRBV11-3,-,TRBD2,TRBJ2-1,TGTGCCAGCAGCTTACGGCTAGCGGGCTTAAACAATGAGCAGTTCTTC,CASSLRLAGLNNEQFF
TRBV3-1/TRBV3-2,-,-,TRBJ1-2,TGTGCCAGCAGCCAAGATACCGGCTATGGCTACACCTTC,CASSQDTGYGYTF
TRBV7-9,-,TRBD2,TRBJ2-1,TGTGCCAGCAGCCTCCCACTAGCGGGGGGCCTAACCGTTTATGAGCAGTTCTTC,CASSLPLAGGLTVYEQFF
TRBV9,-,-,TRBJ2-2,TGTGCCAGCAGCATCGAAAGGGCGACCGGGGAGCTGTTTTTT,CASSIERATGELFF
TRBV4-3,-,-,TRBJ1-6,TGCGCCAGCAGCCAAGATGCCGGGAGGAGCTCCTATAATTCACCCCTCCACTTT,CASSQDAGRSSYNSPLHF
TRBV24-1,-,-,TRBJ1-1,TGTGCCACCAGTGATTCGGGGGGGTTGAACACTGAAGCTTTCTTT,CATSDSGGLNTEAFF
TRBV28,many,-,TRBJ2-3,TGTGCCAGCAGTCCCCCCAGCGGTCTCACAGATACGCAGTATTTT,CASSPPSGLTDTQYF
TRBV9,-,-,TRBJ1-1,TGTGCCAGCAGCGTGAGGGGCAAGGGGACTGAAGCTTTCTTT,CASSVRGKGTEAFF
TRBV28,-,TRBD1,TRBJ2-7,TGTGCCAGCAGCCAGCCGGGACAGGACTACGAGCAGTACTTC,CASSQPGQDYEQYF
TRBV30,-,-,TRBJ1-2,TGTGCCTGGAGACCCGTAACCTATGGCTACACCTTC,CAWRPVTYGYTF
TRBV7-2,-,-,TRBJ1-1,TGTGCCAGCAGCTCGGAGACCGCCGTCGGCGAAGCTTTCTTT,CASSSETAVGEAFF
TRBV7-2,-,TRBD1,TRBJ1-4,TGTGCCAGCAGCCAGGGACAGATTAATGAAAAACTGTTTTTT,CASSQGQINEKLFF
TRBV27,-,-,TRBJ1-5,TGTGCCAGCAGCGTAGGACAGCCCCAGCATTTT,CASSVGQPQHF
TRBV5-1,-,TRBD2,TRBJ2-5,TGCGCCAGCAGCCCAAGCGGGGGGAAAGAGACCCAGTACTTC,CASSPSGGKETQYF
TRBV7-2,-,-,TRBJ1-1,TGTGCCAGCAGCATATCCCACGTGAACACTGAAGCTTTCTTT,CASSISHVNTEAFF
TRBV19,-,-,TRBJ1-5,TGTGCCAGTAGCCCCCAGGGTGAGGGATCGGCCCAGCATTTT,CASSPQGEGSAQHF
TRBV7-9,-,-,TRBJ1-5,TGTGCCAGCAGCTTAGCGGGGGGCCCCGGGAGCAATCAGCCCCAGCATTTT,CASSLAGGPGSNQPQHF
TRBV16,-,-,TRBJ1-2,TGTGCCAGCAGCCCCCTAGCAGGGTCAGAGGATGGCTACACCTTC,CASSPLAGSEDGYTF
TRBV4-2,few,-,TRBJ1-2,TGTGCCAGCAGCCACATGGGCCAGGGTTACGGCTACACCTTC,CASSHMGQGYGYTF
TRBV27,-,-,TRBJ2-7,TGTGCCAGCAGTTTAAAGCCCCAGGGGGGTTACGAGCAGTACTTC,CASSLKPQGGYEQYF
TRBV18,-,-,TRBJ2-4,TGTGCCAGCTCTACCCAGGGCCCCCCGAAAAACATTCAGTACTTC,CASSTQGPPKNIQYF
TRBV7-8,-,-,TRBJ2-7,TGTGCCAGCAGCTTAGCGGAGGCCTACGAGCAGTACTTC,CASSLAEAYEQYF
TRBV6-2/TRBV6-3,few,-,TRBJ1-1,TGTGCCAGCAGTTACGGGGTCCTCTCATCTGAAGCTTTCTTT,CASSYGVLSSEAFF